The T cell receptor (beta chain) described here comes from a study of T cells after yellow fever vaccination. Across the whole study: The fractions with low cell numbers were processed using SMART-Seq v4 Ultra Low Input.

TCRdb reprocessed the 5' RACE reads with MiXCR, giving one entry per CDR3 protein. The sample carries a few hundred thousand distinct CDR3 sequences, 6.2% recorded once. V gave up 5 bases and J gave up 10 bases, with 14 bases separating them. CDR1 and CDR2 from the germline V gene are SGHTA and FQGNSA. This CDR3 contains 13 residues. General study findings and limits: Repertoires obtained by FACS sorting could include abundant clonotypes that entered as contaminants from the bulk population.

In regard to this clonotype: Its antigen is not identified.

The sequences come from PBMCs, collected 5 days after the yellow fever booster vaccination. The chain recombines TRBV7-2 with TRBJ2-2, with D possibly matching TRBD2 (5 bases). This TCR was sampled from a man aged 25 to 45 who received the YFV17D yellow fever vaccine. CDR3 nucleotide sequence: TGTGCCAGCAGCCCCGGGGTCGCCGAGGAGCTGTTTTTT. It is translated as CASSPGVAEELFF.